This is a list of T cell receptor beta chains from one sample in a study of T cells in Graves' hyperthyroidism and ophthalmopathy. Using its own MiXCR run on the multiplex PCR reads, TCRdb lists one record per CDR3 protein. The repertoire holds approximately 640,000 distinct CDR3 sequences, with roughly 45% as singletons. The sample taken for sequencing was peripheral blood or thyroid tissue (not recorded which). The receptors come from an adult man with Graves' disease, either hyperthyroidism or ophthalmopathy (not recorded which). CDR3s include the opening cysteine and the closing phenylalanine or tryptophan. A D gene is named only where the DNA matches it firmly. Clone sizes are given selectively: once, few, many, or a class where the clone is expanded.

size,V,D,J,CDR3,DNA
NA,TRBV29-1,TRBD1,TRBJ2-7,CSVRTGAFPSEQYF,TGCAGCGTCCGGACAGGGGCCTTCCCTAGTGAGCAGTACTTC
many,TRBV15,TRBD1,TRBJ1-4,CATSRQGGEKLFF,TGTGCCACCAGCAGACAGGGGGGTGAAAAACTGTTTTTT
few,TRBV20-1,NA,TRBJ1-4,CSARDRAMPTNEKLFF,TGCAGTGCTAGAGACAGGGCGATGCCAACTAATGAAAAACTGTTTTTT
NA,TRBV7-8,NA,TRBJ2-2,CASSLLGNGELFF,TGTGCCAGCAGCTTATTGGGTAACGGGGAGCTGTTTTTT
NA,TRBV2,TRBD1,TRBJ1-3,CASSERGTGSGNTIYF,TGTGCCAGCAGTGAACGGGGGACAGGTTCTGGAAACACCATATATTTT
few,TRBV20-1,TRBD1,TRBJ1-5,CSAPTGGNQPQHF,TGCAGTGCCCCAACAGGGGGCAATCAGCCCCAGCATTTT
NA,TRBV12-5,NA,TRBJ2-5,CASGFVWQGPETQYF,TGTGCTAGTGGTTTCGTTTGGCAGGGTCCAGAGACCCAGTACTTC
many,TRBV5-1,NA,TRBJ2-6,CASSLGTGSGANVLTF,TGCGCCAGCAGCTTGGGGACGGGCTCTGGGGCCAACGTCCTGACTTTC
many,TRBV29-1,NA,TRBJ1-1,CSVEPGRGEAFF,TGCAGCGTTGAACCTGGGCGAGGTGAAGCTTTCTTT
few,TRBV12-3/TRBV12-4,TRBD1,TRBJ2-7,CASSYSKGQGASYEQYF,TGTGCCAGCAGTTACTCGAAGGGACAGGGGGCCTCCTACGAGCAGTACTTC
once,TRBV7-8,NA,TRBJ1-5,CASGHTGEVAEHF,TGTGCCAGCGGACACACCGGGGAGGTTGCGGAGCATTTT
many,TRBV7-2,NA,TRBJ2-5,CASSLPGQETQYF,TGTGCCAGCAGCTTGCCGGGCCAAGAGACCCAGTACTTC
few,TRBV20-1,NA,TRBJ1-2,CSARSGRTGHGYTF,TGCAGTGCTAGATCCGGAAGGACGGGGCATGGCTACACCTTC
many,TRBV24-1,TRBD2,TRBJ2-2,CATSDLSSGISGELFF,TGTGCCACCAGTGATTTGTCCAGCGGGATATCCGGGGAGCTGTTTTTT
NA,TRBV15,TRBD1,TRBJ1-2,CATSREYRGLTGNTF,TGTGCCACCAGCAGAGAATACAGGGGGCTCACTGGAAACACCTTC
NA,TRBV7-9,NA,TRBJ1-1,CASSPVWGTEAFF,TGTGCCAGCAGCCCGGTGTGGGGCACTGAAGCTTTCTTT
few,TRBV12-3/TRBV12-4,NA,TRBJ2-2,CASSTLVAGELFF,TGTGCCAGCAGTACCCTAGTGGCCGGGGAGCTGTTTTTT
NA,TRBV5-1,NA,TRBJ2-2,CASSLNAGELFF,TGCGCCAGCAGCTTGAACGCCGGGGAGCTGTTTTTT
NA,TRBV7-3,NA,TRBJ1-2,CASSFRGGEGYTF,TGTGCCAGCAGCTTTCGGGGAGGCGAGGGCTACACCTTC
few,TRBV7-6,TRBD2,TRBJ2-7,CASSWGLAGGEQYF,TGTGCCAGCAGTTGGGGACTAGCGGGGGGCGAGCAGTACTTC
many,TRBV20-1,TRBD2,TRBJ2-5,CSAPRTSGMGETQYF,TGCAGTGCCCCCCGGACTAGCGGGATGGGGGAGACCCAGTACTTC
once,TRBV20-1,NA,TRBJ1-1,CSARGHSEAFF,TGCAGTGCTAGAGGACACTCTGAAGCTTTCTTT
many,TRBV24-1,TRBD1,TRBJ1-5,CATSDSGGVNQPQHF,TGTGCCACCAGTGATTCAGGGGGAGTCAATCAGCCCCAGCATTTT
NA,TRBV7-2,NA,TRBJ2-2,CASSSDRGPPPGGRTNTGELFF,TGTGCCAGCAGCTCAGATCGGGGGCCACCTCCGGGCGGGCGGACAAACACCGGGGAGCTGTTTTTT
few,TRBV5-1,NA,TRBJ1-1,CASSFSQTSMNTEAFF,TGCGCCAGCAGCTTCAGCCAGACGAGCATGAACACTGAAGCTTTCTTT
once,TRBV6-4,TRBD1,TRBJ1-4,CASTDRGLDEKLFF,TGTGCCAGCACTGACAGGGGGCTTGATGAAAAACTGTTTTTT
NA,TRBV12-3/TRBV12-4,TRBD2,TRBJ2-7,CASSYDLSGSGGEQYF,TGTGCCAGCAGTTACGACCTTAGCGGGAGTGGGGGCGAGCAGTACTTC
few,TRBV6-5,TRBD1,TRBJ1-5,CASSQGTDSNQPQHF,TGTGCCAGCAGTCAGGGGACAGATAGCAATCAGCCCCAGCATTTT
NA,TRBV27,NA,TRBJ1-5,CASSFNRPYSNQPQHF,TGTGCCAGCAGTTTCAACAGGCCATATAGCAATCAGCCCCAGCATTTT
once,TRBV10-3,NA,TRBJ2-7,CAISDTGSYEQYF,TGTGCCATCAGTGACACCGGGAGCTACGAGCAGTACTTC
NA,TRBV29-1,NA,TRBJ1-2,CSIDGLPNYGYTF,TGCAGCATTGACGGACTGCCTAACTATGGCTACACCTTC
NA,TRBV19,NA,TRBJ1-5,CASSFRGVRDNQPQHF,TGTGCCAGTAGTTTCAGGGGCGTGAGGGATAATCAGCCCCAGCATTTT
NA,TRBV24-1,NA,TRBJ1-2,CASSLTGQYGYTF,TGTGCCAGCAGTTTGACCGGGCAGTATGGCTACACCTTC
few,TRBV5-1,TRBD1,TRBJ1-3,CASSSGDRTSGNTIYF,TGCGCCAGCAGCTCAGGGGACAGGACCTCTGGAAACACCATATATTTT
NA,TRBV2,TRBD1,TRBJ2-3,CASSARTGAEEYF,TGTGCCAGCAGTGCCCGGACAGGGGCGGAGGAGTATTTT
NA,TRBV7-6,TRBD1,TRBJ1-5,CASSQEEGQGDQPQHF,TGCGCCAGCAGCCAAGAAGAGGGACAGGGGGATCAGCCCCAGCATTTT
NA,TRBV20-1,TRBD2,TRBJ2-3,CSARGLAGPDTQYF,TGCAGTGCTAGAGGACTAGCGGGCCCAGATACGCAGTATTTT
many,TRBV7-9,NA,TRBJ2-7,CASSLAGRNYEQYF,TGTGCCAGCAGCTTGGCGGGACGGAACTACGAGCAGTACTTC
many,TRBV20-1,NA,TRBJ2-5,CSALGAGETQYF,TGCAGTGCCCTGGGGGCGGGAGAGACCCAGTACTTC
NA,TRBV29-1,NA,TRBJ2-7,CSSYSTRKAYEQYF,TGCAGCAGTTACTCGACACGTAAAGCCTACGAGCAGTACTTC
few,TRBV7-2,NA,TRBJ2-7,CASSLGLVVYEQYF,TGTGCCAGCAGCCTCGGACTGGTGGTCTACGAGCAGTACTTC
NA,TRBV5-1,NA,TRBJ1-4,CASSEGVEAEKLFF,TGCGCCAGCAGCGAGGGGGTTGAAGCTGAAAAACTGTTTTTT
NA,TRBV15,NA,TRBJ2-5,CATSSVSGQETQYF,TGTGCCACCAGCAGTGTTAGCGGCCAAGAGACCCAGTACTTC
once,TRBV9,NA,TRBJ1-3,CASSVSGRKSF,TGTGCCAGCAGCGTTTCGGGGAGGAAGTCTTTT
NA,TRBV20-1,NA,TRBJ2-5,CSATRTEQETQYF,TGCAGTGCTACTCGGACAGAGCAAGAGACCCAGTACTTC
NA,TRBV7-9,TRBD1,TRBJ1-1,CASSYRDRGPLNTEAFF,TGTGCCAGCAGCTACCGGGACAGGGGGCCCCTGAACACTGAAGCTTTCTTT
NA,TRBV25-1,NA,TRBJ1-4,CASRRLGQPTNEKLFF,TGTGCCAGCAGAAGATTAGGACAGCCAACTAATGAAAAACTGTTTTTT
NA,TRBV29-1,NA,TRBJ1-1,CSVDRGGTEAFF,TGCAGCGTTGACAGGGGAGGTACTGAAGCTTTCTTT
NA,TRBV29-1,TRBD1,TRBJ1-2,CSRQGDGYTF,TGCAGCCGACAGGGTGATGGCTACACCTTC
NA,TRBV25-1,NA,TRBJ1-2,CASLEGDGYTF,TGTGCCAGCTTGGAAGGGGACGGCTACACCTTC
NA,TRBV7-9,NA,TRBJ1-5,CASSQDLGLNQPQHF,TGTGCCAGCAGCCAAGATTTGGGGCTCAATCAGCCCCAGCATTTT
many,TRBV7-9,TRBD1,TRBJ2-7,CASSLDRGLHEQYF,TGTGCCAGCAGCTTGGACAGGGGGCTTCACGAGCAGTACTTC
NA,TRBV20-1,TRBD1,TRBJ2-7,CSAGVGQGAGEQYF,TGCAGTGCTGGAGTGGGACAGGGGGCTGGCGAGCAGTACTTC